This T cell receptor (beta chain) stems from a study of CD8 T cells in ankylosing spondylitis. Overall study findings and caveats: Disease-associated clones were CD8+ and fairly uncommon in peripheral blood. Certain motif variants had earlier been reported in reactive arthritis synovial fluid and blood. There was a TCR beta motif, made of 7 or 8 highly homologous variants, that appeared characteristic of ankylosing spondylitis blood. There was reportedly significant enrichment of clones that were disease-linked in matched ankylosing spondylitis synovial fluid.

Germline-derived CDR1 and CDR2 are MGHRA and YSYEKL. V lost 1 base, J lost 6 bases, and 12 bases lay in between. The CDR3 loop spans 14 amino acids. Quantitative molecular-barcoded 5'-RACE generated the TCR beta libraries. MiXCR, applied by TCRdb to the 5' RACE reads, yields one record per CDR3 protein. The table includes 700,000 to 850,000 distinct CDR3 sequences, roughly 10% detected once. As for this clonotype: Its target is unknown.

This TCR was recovered from a male donor with ankylosing spondylitis. Sequences were obtained from blood, either unsorted or a sorted T cell fraction (not recorded which). The gene calls are TRBV4-1 and TRBJ2-5, with no clear D. The CDR3 nucleotides are TGCGCCAGCAGCCAAGGGGTTAGAGCGAAGACCCAGTACTTC. Residues: CASSQGVRAKTQYF.